Listed below are T cell receptor beta chains from one sample, sequenced in a study of shared clonotypes between healthy human individuals. The method was immunoSEQ multiplex PCR; TCRdb's version includes in-frame clones alone and lacks a portion of them. The sample has about 1 million clones; around 76% are singletons. Sequencing was carried out using memory CD4+ T cells sorted from blood. The receptor source for this set is a young man in good health. Each CDR3 is given with its conserved first and last residue. The order of the fields is CDR3 length, J gene, D gene, clone size, V gene, CDR3 DNA, CDR3 protein. A D gene is named only where the DNA matches it firmly. Size values are once, few and many counts, or a class for expanded clones, and some rows have none.

length: 16; J: TRBJ2-1; D: NA; size: NA; V: TRBV7-3; DNA: TGTGCCAGCAGCTTTACTCCTCAGAGTTCCTACAATGAGCAGTTCTTC; CDR3: CASSFTPQSSYNEQFF
length: 14; J: TRBJ2-5; D: TRBD2; size: NA; V: TRBV5-1; DNA: TGCGCCAGCAGCTTATCGGGAGGGAGAGAGACCCAGTACTTC; CDR3: CASSLSGGRETQYF
length: 13; J: TRBJ1-2; D: NA; size: few; V: TRBV6-1; DNA: TGTGCCAGCAGTTCCCAGGGGTGGAATGGCTACACCTTC; CDR3: CASSSQGWNGYTF
length: 14; J: TRBJ1-5; D: TRBD1; size: few; V: TRBV18; DNA: TGTGCCAGCTCACATTCAGGGGGAAGTCAGCCCCAGCATTTT; CDR3: CASSHSGGSQPQHF
length: 16; J: TRBJ2-2; D: NA; size: once; V: TRBV25-1; DNA: TGTGCCAGCAGTGGCTTCGGGTGGGGGGACACCGGGGAGCTGTTTTTT; CDR3: CASSGFGWGDTGELFF
length: 15; J: TRBJ2-1; D: TRBD2; size: NA; V: TRBV7-7; DNA: TGTGCTAGCAGCCCGGGACTAGCGGGAGATGTTGAGCAGTTCTTC; CDR3: CASSPGLAGDVEQFF
length: 14; J: TRBJ1-1; D: NA; size: NA; V: TRBV7-2; DNA: TGTGCCAGCTTCCCAGGGAACCGCGTGACTGAAGCTTTCTTT; CDR3: CASFPGNRVTEAFF
length: 13; J: TRBJ1-1; D: NA; size: NA; V: TRBV6-1; DNA: TGTGCCAGCAGCGCGGTTATGAACACTGAAGCTTTCTTT; CDR3: CASSAVMNTEAFF
length: 15; J: TRBJ2-1; D: TRBD1; size: NA; V: TRBV28; DNA: TGTGCCAGCACCCGAGCCGGGACAGTGATTAATGAGCAGTTCTTC; CDR3: CASTRAGTVINEQFF
length: 12; J: TRBJ1-1; D: NA; size: NA; V: TRBV5-6; DNA: TGTGCCAGCAGCTTGCTGCCGGGTGAAGCTTTCTTT; CDR3: CASSLLPGEAFF
length: 16; J: TRBJ1-4; D: NA; size: NA; V: TRBV7-2; DNA: TGTGCCAGCAGCCGCGGGGGCGGGGCAGCTAGGGAAAAACTGTTTTTT; CDR3: CASSRGGGAAREKLFF
length: 15; J: TRBJ2-5; D: NA; size: NA; V: TRBV6-6; DNA: TGTGCCAGCAAGAGACGATCGGAGGGGCGAGAGACCCAGTACTTC; CDR3: CASKRRSEGRETQYF
length: 14; J: TRBJ1-2; D: NA; size: NA; V: TRBV28; DNA: TGTGCCAGCAGAGGGTACGGGGGCAACTATGGCTACACCTTC; CDR3: CASRGYGGNYGYTF
length: 15; J: TRBJ2-1; D: TRBD2; size: NA; V: TRBV6-5; DNA: TGTGCCAGCACTGGCGGGGGGACGTCCTACAATGAGCAGTTCTTC; CDR3: CASTGGGTSYNEQFF
length: 15; J: TRBJ2-4; D: NA; size: few; V: TRBV28; DNA: TGTGCCAGCAGTTTAAACCCGGGGGCCGCGGACATTCAGTACTTC; CDR3: CASSLNPGAADIQYF
length: 14; J: TRBJ2-2; D: NA; size: NA; V: TRBV28; DNA: TGTGCCAGCAGTTTAGTACAGGCGACCGGGGAGCTGTTTTTT; CDR3: CASSLVQATGELFF
length: 17; J: TRBJ1-1; D: TRBD1; size: NA; V: TRBV7-6; DNA: TGTGCCAGCAGCCTTCGGGACAGGGGGCAGGGAGGGACTGAAGCTTTCTTT; CDR3: CASSLRDRGQGGTEAFF
length: 14; J: TRBJ2-1; D: NA; size: NA; V: TRBV7-2; DNA: TGTGCCAGCAGCCCATTGGGGCCCTACAATGAGCAGTTCTTC; CDR3: CASSPLGPYNEQFF
length: 14; J: TRBJ1-1; D: TRBD1; size: NA; V: TRBV7-2; DNA: TGTGCCAGCAGCTCGACAGGGGCGAACACTGAAGCTTTCTTT; CDR3: CASSSTGANTEAFF
length: 13; J: TRBJ1-5; D: TRBD1; size: once; V: TRBV29-1; DNA: TGCAGCGTTGGTCCAACAGGGGATCAGCCCCAGCATTTT; CDR3: CSVGPTGDQPQHF